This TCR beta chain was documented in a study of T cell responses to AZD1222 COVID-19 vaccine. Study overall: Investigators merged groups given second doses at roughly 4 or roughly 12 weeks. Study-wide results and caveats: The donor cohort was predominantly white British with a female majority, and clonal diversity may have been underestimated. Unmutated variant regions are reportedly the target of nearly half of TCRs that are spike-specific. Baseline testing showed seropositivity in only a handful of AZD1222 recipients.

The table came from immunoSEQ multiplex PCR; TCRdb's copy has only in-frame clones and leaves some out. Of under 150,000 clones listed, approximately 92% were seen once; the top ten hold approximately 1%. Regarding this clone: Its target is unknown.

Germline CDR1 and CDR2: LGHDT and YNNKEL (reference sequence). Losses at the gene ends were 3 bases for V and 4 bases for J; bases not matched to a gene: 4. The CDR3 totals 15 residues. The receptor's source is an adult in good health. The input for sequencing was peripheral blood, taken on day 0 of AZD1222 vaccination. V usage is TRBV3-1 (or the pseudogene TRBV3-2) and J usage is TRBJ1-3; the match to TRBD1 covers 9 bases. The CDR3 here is CASSQDGTGGNTIYF. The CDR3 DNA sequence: TGTGCCAGCAGCCAGGACGGGACAGGGGGAAACACCATATATTTT.